The clone carrying this TCR beta chain was seen only once. Its antigen remains unknown. The protocol was immunoSEQ multiplex PCR, while the TCRdb copy is restricted to in-frame clones and leaves out a portion. The sample lists under 20,000 clones; 82% were seen once. This record belongs to a study of PD-1 blockade in classical Hodgkin lymphoma. Study-level findings and limits: A significant rise in TCR diversity was seen by C4D1 for CD4+ cells but not for CD8+ cells.

With no exception, relapse followed autologous stem cell transplantation in all patients, and brentuximab vedotin exposure varied. V lost 2 bases and J lost 2, with 2 bases in between. The CDR3 totals 12 residues. Per germline, CDR1 LGHNA and CDR2 YNFKEQ. The chain combines TRBV4-2 with TRBJ2-3; D gene unclear. Here the sequenced sample was peripheral blood mononuclear cells (PBMCs), taken before the second cycle of nivolumab. The clonotype originates from a human donor with classical Hodgkin lymphoma. CDR3 sequence: CASSQPTDTQYF. DNA for the CDR3: TGTGCCAGCAGCCAACCCACAGATACGCAGTATTTT.